The 24 T cell receptor beta chains reported below all come from one sample, sequenced in a study of blood T cells in healthy people across ages. Next came a second PCR, run for about 7 to 12 cycles, which used a sample-barcoded 5' primer along with a J-beta primer mix. TCRdb itself ran the 5' RACE reads through MiXCR, one entry per CDR3 protein. This sample yields more than 650,000 distinct CDR3 sequences, of which 22% are seen a single time; around a fifth belongs to the top ten. Sequencing used blood. All receptors come from a man in his sixties or seventies in good health.

This clonotype has more than one count but fewer than ten. The CDR3 reads CAWSRTGGFEQYV. DNA for the CDR3: TGTGCCTGGAGTAGGACAGGGGGATTCGAGCAGTACGTC. This chain links TRBV30 with TRBJ2-7, with 10 bases identical to TRBD1. The junction had 4 bases not matched to a gene; V was cut back by 2 bases and J by 6 bases. This CDR3 is built from 13 residues. The germline gives CDR1 GTSNPN, CDR2 SVGIG (reference sequence).

The chain is built from TRBV29-1 and TRBJ2-1, with D perhaps TRBD1 or TRBD2 (5 bases each). The J call is doubtful: the DNA matches TRBJ2-7 better. Looked up from germline, CDR1 is SQVTM and CDR2 is ANQGSEA. The CDR3 contains 14 residues. Here the CDR3 DNA reads TGCAGCGCTAGCCGGGACGGATTCTCCTACGAGCAGTACTTC. Amino acids: CSASRDGFSYEQYF.

The chain joins TRBV21-1 to TRBJ1-1. TRBV21-1 is marked as a pseudogene. There are 14 residues in the CDR3. The chain's CDR3 is CASNLPQGNTEAFF. CDR3 sequence (DNA): TGTGCCAGCAACCTTCCCCAAGGTAACACTGAAGCTTTCTTT.

This chain connects TRBV13 to TRBJ1-3, with TRBD1 identical over 9 bases. J lost 7 bases, V lost 5 bases, and 9 bases had no gene match. This CDR3 spans 15 amino acids. Germline V gene sequence: CDR1 PRHDT, CDR2 FYEKMQ (reference sequence). The CDR3 sequence: CASSLGTGQRNTIYF. Written as DNA, the CDR3 is TGTGCCAGCAGCCTCGGGACAGGGCAAAGGAACACCATATATTTT.

This clonotype was seen more than once but under ten times. The chain recombines TRBV6-6 with TRBJ2-3, with a weak D call TRBD1 (6 bases). The CDR3 length is 13 residues. The ends were cut back, 8 bases at V and 4 bases at J, with 13 bases in the middle. Germline V gene data show CDR1 as MNHNY and CDR2 as SVGAGI (reference sequence). Here the CDR3 reads CASLRGGSDTQYF. The DNA of the CDR3 is TGTGCCAGCCTCAGGGGTGGGTCAGATACGCAGTATTTT.

The J gene is TRBJ2-5, the V gene TRBV12-3 or TRBV12-4; D remains unclear. The CDR3 has 14 residues. The ends were cut back, 4 bases at V and 3 bases at J, with 12 bases in the middle. CDR3 in DNA: TGTGCCAGCAGTTCCTATATTTGGGAAGAGACCCAGTACTTC. It is translated as CASSSYIWEETQYF.

The V gene is TRBV20-1, the J gene TRBJ2-4; D possibly corresponds to TRBD2 (5 bases). The V and J ends lost 5 bases and 8 bases respectively, with 19 bases between them. Germline V gives CDR1 DFQATT, CDR2 SNEGSKA (reference sequence). This CDR3 has 14 residues. CDR3 in amino acids: CSAVRATGGDIQYF. As DNA, the CDR3 is TGCAGTGCTGTCCGGGCTACCGGAGGAGACATTCAGTACTTC.

This clonotype was detected ten times or more. The CDR3 DNA reads TGTGCCAGCACGGGGACCGTGAATCGTGGCTACACCTTC. This translates into CASTGTVNRGYTF. This chain links TRBV2 with TRBJ1-2; D may be TRBD1 (5 bases). From germline, CDR1 is SNHLY and CDR2 FYNNEI. The CDR3 runs 13 residues. Trimming shortened V by 7 bases and J by 7 bases, and 16 bases separated the two germline ends.

The count of this clonotype is one. This chain links TRBV2 with TRBJ1-6; D is unclear. This CDR3 comprises 14 residues. Trimming took off 3 bases at V and 8 bases at J, with 11 bases between the two ends. Germline CDR1 is SNHLY and CDR2 is FYNNEI. This CDR3 is CASSDRAADSPLHF. Here the CDR3 DNA reads TGTGCCAGCAGTGACCGGGCGGCTGATTCACCCCTCCACTTT.

The V and J genes are TRBV14 and TRBJ2-3; the match to TRBD1 covers 8 bases. The CDR3 is 17 residues long. The germline V gene has CDR1 SGHDN and CDR2 FVKESK. Trimming removed 1 base from V and 0 bases from J; junction bases left unmatched: 6. CDR3 sequence: CASSQVPQGASTDTQYF. The CDR3 DNA reads TGTGCCAGCAGCCAAGTCCCCCAGGGGGCTAGCACAGATACGCAGTATTTT.

The chain uses TRBV29-1 and TRBJ2-3, with 7 bases lining up with TRBD1. The CDR3 sequence is 15 residues long. V shed 7 bases, J shed 2 bases, and the junction held 12 bases outside the gene matches. The germline V gene has CDR1 SQVTM and CDR2 ANQGSEA. In nucleotides, the CDR3 is TGCAGCGGTTTAGACAGGGAATTCTTCACAGATACGCAGTATTTT. Translating it yields CSGLDREFFTDTQYF.

The chain is built from TRBV5-5 and TRBJ2-3; 7 bases agree with TRBD2. The CDR3 extends over 16 amino acids. J gave up 4 bases and V 2 bases, and 10 bases lay outside the gene matches. From germline, CDR1 is SGHKS and CDR2 YYEKEE (reference sequence). The CDR3 region has the DNA TGTGCCAGCAGCTTTTTCGCGGGCCGGGGGGCAGATACGCAGTATTTT. Encoded protein: CASSFFAGRGADTQYF.

This clonotype was seen at least ten times. Germline is not matched at one junction end, which may reflect a read error. J is TRBJ2-2 and V is TRBV12-3 or TRBV12-4; TRBD2 is a possible D gene (5 bases). This CDR3 spans 14 amino acids. The DNA of the CDR3 is TGTGCCAGCAGCTTAGGACTTGACACCGGGGAGCTGTTTTTT. Its protein is CASSLGLDTGELFF.

This clonotype came up a few times. The chain has TRBV4-3 and TRBJ2-5; D not resolved. Looked up from germline, CDR1 is LGHNA and CDR2 is YSLEER. CDR3 size: 16 residues. Trimming left V 4 bases short and J 1 base short, with 16 bases between. CDR3 region: CASSPATRNSQETQYF. The CDR3 region has the DNA TGCGCCAGCAGCCCTGCGACAAGGAATTCCCAAGAGACCCAGTACTTC.

This clonotype was detected a few times. J is TRBJ1-4 and V is TRBV5-1; D remains ambiguous. V lost 0 bases and J 8 bases, leaving 8 bases between the germline ends. This CDR3 is 13 amino acids long. The V gene's germline CDR1 is SGHRS and CDR2 YFSETQ. CDR3 sequence reads: CASSLAPEEKLFF. CDR3 DNA sequence: TGCGCCAGCAGCTTGGCCCCGGAGGAAAAACTGTTTTTT.

This clonotype was found once. The chain links TRBV12-3 or TRBV12-4 to TRBJ2-4; D possibly corresponds to TRBD1 (6 bases). V was shortened by 3 bases and J by 8 bases, with 14 bases between the two germline ends. This CDR3 comprises 14 residues. The CDR3 DNA reads TGTGCCAGCAGTTTTGGGAACAGGGTAGACATTCAGTACTTC. Protein: CASSFGNRVDIQYF.

The chain links TRBV27 to TRBJ2-1; D is ambiguous. Trimming left V 2 bases short and J 5 bases short, with 10 bases between. The CDR3 runs 14 residues. Germline CDR1 reads MNHEY; CDR2 reads SMNVEV (reference sequence). The CDR3 DNA sequence: TGTGCCAGCAGTTTAAGGTCCAACAACAATGAGCAGTTCTTC. Translating it yields CASSLRSNNNEQFF.

This clonotype was recorded at least ten times. CDR3 protein: CASSPSLGNTEAFF. The CDR3 region has the DNA TGTGCCAGCAGCCCATCCCTTGGGAACACTGAAGCTTTCTTT. This rearrangement joins TRBV3-1 to TRBJ1-1; D uncertain. The CDR3 runs 14 residues. Germline V gene data show CDR1 as LGHDT and CDR2 as YNNKEL (reference sequence). The ends were cut back, 4 bases at V and 1 base at J, with 10 bases in the middle.

The V gene is TRBV20-1, the J gene TRBJ2-7; D might be TRBD2 (5 bases). Gene TRBJ2-1 matches the end of the DNA better, so the J call may be wrong. CDR1 is DFQATT and CDR2 is SNEGSKA in the germline V gene (reference sequence). CDR3 length equals 15 residues. CDR3 nucleotide sequence: TGCAGTGCTAGAACTGCAGGACTCTCCTACAATGAGCAGTTCTTC. Amino acid sequence: CSARTAGLSYNEQFF.

This clonotype occurred a few times. The V call is TRBV20-1, the J call TRBJ2-1; a possible D gene is TRBD1 (6 bases). The V gene lost 0 bases and the J gene lost 0 bases, with 9 bases spanning the gap. Germline CDR1 is DFQATT and CDR2 is SNEGSKA (reference sequence). CDR3 length: 15 amino acids. CDR3 region: CSAREDRTSYNEQFF. As DNA, the CDR3 is TGCAGTGCTAGAGAAGACAGGACCTCCTACAATGAGCAGTTCTTC.

This clonotype was picked up a small number of times. This rearrangement joins TRBV12-3 or TRBV12-4 to TRBJ1-5; 7 nucleotides align to TRBD1. Trimming took 7 bases from V and 1 from J; bases not matched to a gene: 7. The length of the CDR3 is 15 residues. DNA of the CDR3: TGTGCCAGCACCTCAGACAGGGCCAGCAATCAGCCCCAGCATTTT. This encodes CASTSDRASNQPQHF.

This clonotype was seen a handful of times. The chain carries TRBV2 and TRBJ1-5; tentative D call: TRBD1 (5 bases). The V end was cut by 4 bases, the J end by 2 bases, with 9 bases between. This CDR3 has 14 residues. The germline gives CDR1 SNHLY, CDR2 FYNNEI. This chain's CDR3 is CASSGAGGNQPQHF. As DNA, the CDR3 is TGTGCCAGCAGTGGGGCGGGGGGCAATCAGCCCCAGCATTTT.

This clonotype turned up a few times. V gene TRBV5-1 combines with J gene TRBJ2-7; 8 bases align to TRBD1. This CDR3 region has 16 residues. Unmatched junction bases numbered 14, after V lost 4 bases and J lost 5 bases. CDR1 SGHRS and CDR2 YFSETQ come from the germline V gene. CDR3 nucleotides: TGCGCCAGCAGCCTTATGACAGGGGCCAATGGCAACGAGCAGTACTTC. This encodes CASSLMTGANGNEQYF.

The chain links TRBV10-3 to TRBJ1-1; D possibly corresponds to TRBD1 (5 bases). Germline loops: CDR1 ENHRY, CDR2 SYGVKD. The V and J ends lost 10 bases and 3 bases respectively, with 15 bases between them. The CDR3 consists of 13 residues. CDR3 region: CATGGGADTEAFF. In DNA form, the CDR3 reads TGTGCCACCGGTGGCGGGGCCGACACTGAAGCTTTCTTT.